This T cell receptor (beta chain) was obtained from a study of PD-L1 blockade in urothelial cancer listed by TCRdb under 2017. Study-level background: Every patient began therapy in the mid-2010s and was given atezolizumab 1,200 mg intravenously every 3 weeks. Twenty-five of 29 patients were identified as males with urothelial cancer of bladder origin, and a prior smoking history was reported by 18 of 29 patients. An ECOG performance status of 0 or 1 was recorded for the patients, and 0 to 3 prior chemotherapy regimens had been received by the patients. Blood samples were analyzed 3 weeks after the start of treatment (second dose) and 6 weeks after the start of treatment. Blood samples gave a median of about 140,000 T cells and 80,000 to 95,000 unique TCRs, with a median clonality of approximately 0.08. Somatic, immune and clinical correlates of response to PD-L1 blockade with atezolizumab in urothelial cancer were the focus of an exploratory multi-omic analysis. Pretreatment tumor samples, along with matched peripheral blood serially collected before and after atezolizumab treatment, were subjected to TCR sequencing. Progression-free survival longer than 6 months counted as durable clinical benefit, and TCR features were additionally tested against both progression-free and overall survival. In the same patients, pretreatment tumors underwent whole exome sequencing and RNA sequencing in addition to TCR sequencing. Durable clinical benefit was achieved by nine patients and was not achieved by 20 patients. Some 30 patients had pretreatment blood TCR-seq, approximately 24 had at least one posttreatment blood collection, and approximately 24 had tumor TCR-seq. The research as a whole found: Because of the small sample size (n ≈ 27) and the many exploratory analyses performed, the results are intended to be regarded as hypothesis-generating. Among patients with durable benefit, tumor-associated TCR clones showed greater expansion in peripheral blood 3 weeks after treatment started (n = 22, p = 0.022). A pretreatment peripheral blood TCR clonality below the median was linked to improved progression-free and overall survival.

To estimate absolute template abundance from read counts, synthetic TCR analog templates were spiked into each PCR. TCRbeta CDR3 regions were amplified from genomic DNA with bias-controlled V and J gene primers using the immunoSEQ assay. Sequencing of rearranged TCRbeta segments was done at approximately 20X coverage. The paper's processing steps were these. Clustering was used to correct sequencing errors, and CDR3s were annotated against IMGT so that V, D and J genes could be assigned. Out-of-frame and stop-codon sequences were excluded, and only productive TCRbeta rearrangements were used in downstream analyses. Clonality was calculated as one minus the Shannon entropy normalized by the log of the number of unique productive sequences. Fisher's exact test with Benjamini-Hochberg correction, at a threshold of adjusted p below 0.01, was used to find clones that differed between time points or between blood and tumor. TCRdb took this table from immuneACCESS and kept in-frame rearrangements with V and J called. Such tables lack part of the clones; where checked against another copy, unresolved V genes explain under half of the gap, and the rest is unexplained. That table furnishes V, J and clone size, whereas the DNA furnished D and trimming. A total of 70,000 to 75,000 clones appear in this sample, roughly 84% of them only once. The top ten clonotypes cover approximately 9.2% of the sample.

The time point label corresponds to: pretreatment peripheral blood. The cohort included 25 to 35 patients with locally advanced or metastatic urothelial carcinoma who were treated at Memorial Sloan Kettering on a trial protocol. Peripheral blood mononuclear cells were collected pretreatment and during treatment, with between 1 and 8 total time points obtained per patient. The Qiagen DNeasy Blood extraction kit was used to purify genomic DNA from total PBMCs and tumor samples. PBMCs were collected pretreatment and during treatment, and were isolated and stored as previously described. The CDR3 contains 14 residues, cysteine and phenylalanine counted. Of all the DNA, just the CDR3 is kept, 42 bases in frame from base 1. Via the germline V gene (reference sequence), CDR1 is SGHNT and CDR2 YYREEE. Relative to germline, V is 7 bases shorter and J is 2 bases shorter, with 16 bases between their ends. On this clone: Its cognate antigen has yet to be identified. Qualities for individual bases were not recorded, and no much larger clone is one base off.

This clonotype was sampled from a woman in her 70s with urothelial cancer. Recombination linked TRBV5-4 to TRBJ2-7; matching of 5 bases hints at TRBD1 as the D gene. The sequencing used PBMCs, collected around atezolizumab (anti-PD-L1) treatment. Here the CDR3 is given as CASSYQGSAYEQYF. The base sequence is TGTGCCAGCTCCTACCAGGGTTCTGCCTACGAGCAGTACTTC.